The T cell receptor beta chain under discussion was sequenced for a study of cytomegalovirus exposure and HLA in healthy donors. Study outcomes and limitations: Analysis was performed later, and it showed HLA-associated TCR beta chains to be more clonally expanded than equally common others. Later analysis reportedly placed an Asian-associated ancestry cluster below the roughly 680-donor mean in N-insertions.

Concerning this clone: What it recognizes is unknown.

Primers included in the PCR were 60 Vbeta and 13 Jbeta primers. TCRdb keeps only in-frame clones here, not all; method: immunoSEQ multiplex PCR. The table has around 130,000 clones, around 77% seen once. Sequenced sample: PBMCs. This clonotype was sampled from a man aged 50 to 59 in good health and CMV-seronegative.

This chain's CDR3 is CASSHVQGNEQFF. The CDR3 DNA follows: TGTGCCAGCAGCCACGTACAGGGAAATGAGCAGTTCTTC. The chain carries TRBV14 and TRBJ2-1; possible D gene TRBD1, 6 bases. Trimming shortened V by 3 bases and J by 7 bases, and 10 bases separated the two germline ends. This CDR3 spans 13 amino acids. Germline V gene lookup returns CDR1 SGHDN and CDR2 FVKESK.